This is a list of T cell receptor beta chains from one sample in a study of Graves' ophthalmopathy and Graves' hyperthyroidism. TCRdb reprocessed the multiplex PCR reads with MiXCR, giving one entry per CDR3 protein. Counted here are hundreds of thousands of distinct CDR3 sequences, 45% occurring once; the ten biggest clones make up roughly half. The sequenced sample consisted of peripheral blood. Receptor source: an adult man with Graves' ophthalmopathy. Both conserved end residues are part of each CDR3. The order of the fields is V gene, D gene, CDR3 length, clone size, J gene, CDR3 DNA, CDR3 protein. The D gene is left open where the match is weak. Clone size is not always given. Where it is, it says once, few, many or a class for expanded clones.

TRBV2,-,13,many,TRBJ1-5,TGTGCCAGCAGTGCCGGACCGAATCAGCCCCAGCATTTT,CASSAGPNQPQHF
TRBV9,-,12,-,TRBJ1-1,TGTGCCAGCAGCAAACAGGGAGGTGAAGCTTCCTTT,CASSKQGGEASF
TRBV11-1,TRBD1,16,-,TRBJ2-7,TGTGCCAGCAGCTTAGTTAGAGGGGGCGGCTCCTACGAGCAGTACTTC,CASSLVRGGGSYEQYF
TRBV7-9,TRBD1,13,-,TRBJ1-1,TGTGCCAGCAGCACAGGGGTCGACACTGAAGCTTTCTTT,CASSTGVDTEAFF
TRBV7-3,TRBD1,15,-,TRBJ1-2,TGTGCCAGCAGCCCCTATATGCAGGGGGTAGATGGCTACACCTTC,CASSPYMQGVDGYTF
TRBV10-3,-,17,-,TRBJ2-2,TGTGCCATCAGTGAGTCTTGGGGACTGGATAACACCGGGGAGCTGTTTTTT,CAISESWGLDNTGELFF
TRBV7-2,-,14,few,TRBJ1-4,TGTGCCAGCAGCCGTTGGAACCTTAATGAAAAACTGTTTTTT,CASSRWNLNEKLFF
TRBV29-1,-,9,-,TRBJ2-7,TGCAGCTTAGACGTCGAGCAGTACTTC,CSLDVEQYF
TRBV9,TRBD1,15,-,TRBJ2-7,TGTGCCAGCAGCGCTCCGGGACAGGTCTCCTACGAGCAGTACTTC,CASSAPGQVSYEQYF
TRBV10-3,-,16,many,TRBJ2-5,TGTGCCATCAGTGAGGCAGGGGAGAGGGCACAAGAGACCCAGTACTTC,CAISEAGERAQETQYF
TRBV7-9,TRBD1,12,many,TRBJ1-2,TGTGCCAGCCTGGGACAGAACTATGGCTACACCTTC,CASLGQNYGYTF
TRBV19,TRBD1,17,few,TRBJ2-6,TGTGCCAGTAGTGAGGACAGGTCCTACTCTGGGGCCAACGTCCTGACTTTC,CASSEDRSYSGANVLTF
TRBV7-7,TRBD1,11,few,TRBJ1-2,TGTGCTAGCAGCTCAGGGGGGGGCTACACCTTC,CASSSGGGYTF
TRBV7-9,TRBD1,14,-,TRBJ2-7,TGTGCCAGCAGCAACCTGGCAGGGGGATACGAGCAGTACTTC,CASSNLAGGYEQYF
TRBV24-1,TRBD1,17,-,TRBJ2-2,TGTGCCACCAGTGACAAACGGGACAGCTGGAACACCGGGGAGCTGTTTTTT,CATSDKRDSWNTGELFF
TRBV20-1,-,13,few,TRBJ2-5,TGCAGTGCCCTGGGACGGACTCAAGAGACCCAGTACTTC,CSALGRTQETQYF
TRBV29-1,-,11,-,TRBJ2-2,TGCAGCGTTGTTTACACCGGGGAGCTGTTTTTT,CSVVYTGELFF
TRBV20-1,TRBD1,14,-,TRBJ2-5,TGCAGTGCTAGGTCCCCGACAGGGCAGGAGACCCAGTACTTC,CSARSPTGQETQYF
TRBV6-2/TRBV6-3,TRBD2,14,-,TRBJ2-5,TGTGCCAGCACCGACCCGGGGGGGGCAGAGACCCAGTACTTC,CASTDPGGAETQYF
TRBV2,TRBD1,14,-,TRBJ1-4,TGTGCCAGCTCCCCGGGACAGGGGGATGAAAAACTGTTTTTT,CASSPGQGDEKLFF
TRBV7-9,TRBD1,20,once,TRBJ1-4,TGTGCCAGCAGCCCATTTCTCCTGACAGGGACGGGGTCAACTAATGAAAAACTGTTTTTT,CASSPFLLTGTGSTNEKLFF
TRBV7-8,TRBD1,14,-,TRBJ1-2,TGTGCCAGCAGCTCCCGGACAGGGAGTTATGGCTACACCTTC,CASSSRTGSYGYTF
TRBV9,-,14,-,TRBJ2-7,TGTGCCAGCAGCGTAGGAGATAGCTTGGACGAGCAGTACTTC,CASSVGDSLDEQYF
TRBV27,-,13,few,TRBJ1-2,TGTGCCAGCAGTTTGGGTGGGGTGGATGGCTACACCTTC,CASSLGGVDGYTF
TRBV15,-,15,once,TRBJ2-4,TGTGCCACCAGCAGAGGCGGGACAGTCAAAAACATTCAGTACTTC,CATSRGGTVKNIQYF
TRBV6-1,TRBD2,18,-,TRBJ2-7,TGTGCCAGCAGTTCGACCCCGCCGCGGGCCGGGGGGTCCTACGAGCAGTACTTC,CASSSTPPRAGGSYEQYF
TRBV5-1,-,15,once,TRBJ1-5,TGCGCCAGCAGCCAGGGTGGGGGTTACAATCAGCCCCAGCATTTT,CASSQGGGYNQPQHF
TRBV20-1,-,15,-,TRBJ2-2,TGCAGTGCTTCCCCGACAGCCCTCAACACCGGGGAGCTGTTTTTT,CSASPTALNTGELFF
TRBV9,TRBD1,14,many,TRBJ1-1,TGTGCCAGCAGCGCGGGACAGGGGGGCACTGAAGCTTTCTTT,CASSAGQGGTEAFF
TRBV25-1,-,17,once,TRBJ1-5,TGTGCCAGCAGTGGCGCCGGGACAAAGAATAGCAATCAGCCCCAGCATTTT,CASSGAGTKNSNQPQHF
TRBV10-1,TRBD1,15,-,TRBJ1-5,TGCGCCTGCAGGCGGGACAGGGGTGTCGGTCAGCCCCAGCATTTT,CACRRDRGVGQPQHF
TRBV28,TRBD1,16,-,TRBJ2-5,TGTGCCAGCAGTTCGTCGGGACAGGGGGCGAGAGAGACCCAGTACTTC,CASSSSGQGARETQYF
TRBV29-1,TRBD1,12,few,TRBJ1-1,TGCAGCGGACAGGGGGTTAACACTGAAGCTTTCTTT,CSGQGVNTEAFF
TRBV10-3,-,12,few,TRBJ2-5,TGTGCCATCAGTGGATTCCAAGAGACCCAGTACTTC,CAISGFQETQYF
TRBV7-9,-,11,many,TRBJ2-7,TGTGCCAGCAGCGAATACTACGAGCAGTACTTC,CASSEYYEQYF
TRBV7-2,-,15,-,TRBJ2-2,TGTGCCAGCAGAGGGGGAGGATCGAACACCGGGGAGCTGTTTTTT,CASRGGGSNTGELFF
TRBV15,-,15,many,TRBJ1-2,TGTGCCACCAGCAGAGGGGGACGGGAGATTTATGGCTACACCTTC,CATSRGGREIYGYTF
TRBV10-3,-,14,once,TRBJ2-5,TGTGCCAGCAGTTTAGGGGGTTATGGAGAGACCCAGTACTTC,CASSLGGYGETQYF
TRBV20-1,-,13,few,TRBJ2-5,TGCAGTGCTAGCGAAGATGGTCAAGAGACCCAGTACTTC,CSASEDGQETQYF
TRBV7-3,-,13,many,TRBJ1-2,TGTGCCAGCAGCTTAGGCCAGTTTGATGGCTACACCTTC,CASSLGQFDGYTF
TRBV29-1,TRBD1,16,-,TRBJ1-1,TGCAGCGTTGTCCAGCGGAGACAGGGGGCGCGGGCTGAAGCTTTCTTT,CSVVQRRQGARAEAFF
TRBV20-1,-,15,-,TRBJ1-4,TGCAGTGCTAGATCGTCCCAGGGAGGAGGAGAAAAACTGTTTTTT,CSARSSQGGGEKLFF
TRBV2,TRBD2,14,once,TRBJ2-5,TGTGCCAGCAGTTCGTCTAGCGGGAGAAAGACCCAGTACTTC,CASSSSSGRKTQYF
TRBV20-1,TRBD2,16,-,TRBJ2-7,TGCAGTGCTAGGCCGGGACTAGCGGTCATCCCCTACGAGCAGTACTTC,CSARPGLAVIPYEQYF
TRBV7-9,-,14,few,TRBJ1-6,TGTGCCAGCAGCTTAGTACAAGGCCGGTCACCCCTCCACTTT,CASSLVQGRSPLHF